This entry describes one T cell receptor beta chain. Its specificity is not known. This sample was included in a study of immune evolution from preneoplasia to lung adenocarcinoma. Findings and limits, study-wide: T cell clonality was higher in KRAS-mutant than EGFR-mutant or wild-type nodules.

CDR1 and CDR2 (germline): GTSNPN, SVGIG (reference sequence). The CDR3 extends over 12 amino acids. V dropped 2 bases and J dropped 3 bases, with 8 bases sitting between them. Assay: immunoSEQ multiplex PCR; the TCRdb copy retains only in-frame clones and omits some. This table has roughly 28,000 clones, around 74% appearing once. Resections took place in Japan or China from the mid-2010s to the late 2010s. This clonotype was obtained from a person between 60 and 70 years old with invasive lung adenocarcinoma. Some clones in this sample may be carry-over from other donors' samples. The rearrangement links TRBV30 to TRBJ2-7; D call uncertain. The sequencing sample was made of FFPE invasive lung adenocarcinoma tissue. The CDR3 sequence: CAWSSVSYEQYF. DNA for the CDR3: TGTGCCTGGAGTTCCGTGAGCTACGAGCAGTACTTC.